Listed below are T cell receptor beta chains from one sample, sequenced in a study of blood T cell repertoires in COVID-19. The method was immunoSEQ multiplex PCR; TCRdb's version includes in-frame clones alone and lacks a portion of them. The data contain some 320,000 clones, around nine tenths of them singletons. Sequences were obtained from PBMCs or T cells enriched from blood (not recorded which). The source of these receptors is a woman aged 45 to 65 who had been exposed to COVID-19. Each CDR3 is given without its conserved first and last residue. Each record gives: CDR3 protein, V gene, J gene.

ASSQEGNLGYT,TRBV14,TRBJ1-2
ASSLVDSPYGYT,TRBV7-9,TRBJ1-2
ASSPPAGTEAF,TRBV18,TRBJ1-1
ASSPTRGNQPQH,TRBV7-2,TRBJ1-5
ARSPGTGHFSGNTIY,TRBV5-3,TRBJ1-3
ASTAGRNEQF,TRBV6-5,TRBJ2-1
ASSWDSGTAGNTIY,TRBV7-2,TRBJ1-3
ASSLDPAANIQY,TRBV11-3,TRBJ2-4
ASSLVEPGANVLT,TRBV5-1,TRBJ2-6
ASSVEGRRLAKNIQY,TRBV9,TRBJ2-4
ASSPSGGTGNTIY,TRBV2,TRBJ1-3
ASSEAPPHEYNSPLH,TRBV6-1,TRBJ1-6
ASSPTGVSPQF,TRBV19,TRBJ2-1